The T cell receptor (beta chain) under discussion was sequenced for a study of Ad26.COV2.S vaccination and SARS-CoV-2 variants. Only in-frame clones appear in the TCRdb table, and some are missing; sequencing was by immunoSEQ multiplex PCR. The sample records 360,000 or so clones, 75% to 90% being singletons. Specified treatment: roughly 18 received Ad26.COV2.S at low or high dose, single or two shots; a few received placebo; per-sample allocation not given. Samples came from day 63 after the first vaccine or placebo injection. Germline V gives CDR1 SGHNT, CDR2 YYREEE (reference sequence). V gave up 3 bases and J gave up 8 bases, with 20 bases separating them. CDR3 length equals 16 residues.

This sequence originates from a person between 18 and 65 years old who received the Ad26.COV2.S COVID-19 vaccine or a placebo. Source: peripheral blood, taken in a trial of Ad26.COV2.S vaccine versus placebo. This chain connects TRBV5-4 to TRBJ1-4; D unresolved. CDR3 sequence (DNA): TGTGCCAGCAGCTACACCGGACTTACCCACGGGGAAAAACTGTTTTTT. Translation gives CASSYTGLTHGEKLFF.